The clone carrying this T cell receptor beta chain was detected ten times or more. TCRdb redid the calling of the 5' RACE reads with MiXCR, one entry per CDR3 protein. The table lists tens of thousands of distinct CDR3 sequences, 9% to 12% of them singletons. This sample is drawn from a study of neurological immune-mediated disorders. V was shortened by 1 base and J by 6 bases, with 15 bases between the two germline ends. This CDR3 has 16 residues. From germline, CDR1 is SGHTA and CDR2 FQGTGA. V is TRBV7-3 and J is TRBJ2-2, with unresolved D. The source is a man aged 35-49 years in good health. Sequenced sample: PBMCs. The CDR3 reads CASSLSPEWASGELFF. DNA of the CDR3: TGTGCCAGCAGCTTAAGCCCCGAGTGGGCGTCCGGGGAGCTGTTTTTT. Combining the CDR3 with reference TRBV7-3 and TRBJ2-2 gives the whole variable domain GAGVSQTPSNKVTEKGKYVELRCDPISGHTALYWYRQSLGQGPEFLIYFQGTGAADDSGLPNDRFFAVRPEGSVSTLKIQRTERGDSAVYLCASSLSPEWASGELFFGEGSRLTVL.